The clone carrying this T cell receptor beta chain was detected a few times. Its antigen remains unknown. This sample stems from a study of response to subunit inactivated influenza vaccine. Study-wide findings and caveats: That few new T cells are recruited by each seasonal influenza vaccination was the authors' suggestion.

One entry per CDR3 protein, called by TCRdb with MiXCR from the RT-PCR reads. The table has over 750,000 distinct CDR3 sequences, around 20% seen once. The CDR3 loop spans 17 amino acids. V dropped 2 bases and J dropped 1; count of bases not matched to a gene: 6. Germline V gene lookup returns CDR1 MNHEY and CDR2 SVGEGT. Sequencing used PBMCs from blood, obtained 4 to 6 days after vaccination. This clonotype originated in a man in his fifties or sixties who received an inactivated influenza vaccine. This chain connects TRBV6-2 or TRBV6-3 to TRBJ2-1; 9 positions agree with TRBD2. DNA of the CDR3: TGTGCCAGCAGTTACAGGCTAGCGGGATGGTCCTACAATGAGCAGTTCTTC. This codes for CASSYRLAGWSYNEQFF.